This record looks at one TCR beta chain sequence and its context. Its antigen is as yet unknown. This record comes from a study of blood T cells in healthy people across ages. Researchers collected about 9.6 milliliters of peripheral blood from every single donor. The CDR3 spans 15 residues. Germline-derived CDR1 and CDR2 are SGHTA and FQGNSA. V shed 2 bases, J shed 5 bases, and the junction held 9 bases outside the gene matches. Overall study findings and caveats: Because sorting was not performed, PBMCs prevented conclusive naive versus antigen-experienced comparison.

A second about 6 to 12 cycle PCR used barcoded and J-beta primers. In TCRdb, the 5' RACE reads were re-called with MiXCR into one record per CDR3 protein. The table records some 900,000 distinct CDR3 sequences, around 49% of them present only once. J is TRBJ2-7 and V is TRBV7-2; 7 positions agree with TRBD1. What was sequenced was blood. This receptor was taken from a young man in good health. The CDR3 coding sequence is TGTGCCAGCAGCTTAATTGGGGGACAGTTCGACGAGCAGTACTTC. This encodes CASSLIGGQFDEQYF. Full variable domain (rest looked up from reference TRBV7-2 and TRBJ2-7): GAGVSQSPSNKVTEKGKDVELRCDPISGHTALYWYRQSLGQGLEFLIYFQGNSAPDKSGLPSDRFSAERTGGSVSTLTIQRTQQEDSAVYLCASSLIGGQFDEQYFGPGTRLTVT.